A selection of T cell receptor beta chains follows, all from one sample in a study of cytomegalovirus exposure and HLA in healthy donors. Sequenced by immunoSEQ multiplex PCR; TCRdb stores in-frame clones only, minus some. This sample has some 150,000 clones, with 70% to 75% found just once. The source material was PBMCs. These receptors were obtained from a woman in her thirties in good health and CMV-seronegative. Each CDR3 is given with its conserved first and last residue. Fields, in order: clone size, J gene, D gene, V gene, CDR3 DNA, CDR3 protein. A D gene is named only where the DNA matches it firmly. Part of the rows lack a size; the others show once, few, many or a class for expanded clones.

>NA|TRBJ2-1|NA|TRBV7-2
TGTGCCAGCAGCCTAAGGGGTAGCGGCCTCTACAATGAGCAGTTCTTC
CASSLRGSGLYNEQFF
>NA|TRBJ1-1|NA|TRBV10-3
TGTGCCATCAGTGAGTCGGGGCAGAACACTGAAGCTTTCTTT
CAISESGQNTEAFF
>NA|TRBJ1-1|NA|TRBV5-5
TGTGCCAGCAGCTTTACAGGGTACACTGAAGCTTTCTTT
CASSFTGYTEAFF
>NA|TRBJ2-3|TRBD2|TRBV6-4
TGTGCCAGCAGTACGGGAGGCCGCGGAGATACGCAGTATTTT
CASSTGGRGDTQYF
>NA|TRBJ1-2|NA|TRBV6-1
TGTGCCAGCGGAGGGTACCCCAATGGCTACACCTTC
CASGGYPNGYTF
>NA|TRBJ1-2|NA|TRBV11-3
TGTGCCAGCAGCTTAGCCTTTTTTGCAGGGCCCAACTATGGCTACACCTTC
CASSLAFFAGPNYGYTF
>NA|TRBJ2-1|TRBD2|TRBV29-1
TGCAGCGTTCGGACTAGCCCCAATGAGCAGTTCTTC
CSVRTSPNEQFF
>NA|TRBJ2-3|NA|TRBV7-2
TGTGCCAGCAGCTTAGGGAACAGGCCCTCTGCAGATACGCAGTATTTT
CASSLGNRPSADTQYF
>NA|TRBJ1-4|NA|TRBV28
TGTGCCAGCAGTTTTTTGAGGTTTGCAACTAATGAAAAACTGTTTTTT
CASSFLRFATNEKLFF
>NA|TRBJ2-3|NA|TRBV5-6
TGTGCCAGCAGCTCGCCACGGACTAGCACAGATACGCAGTATTTT
CASSSPRTSTDTQYF
>NA|TRBJ2-5|NA|TRBV9
TGTGCCAGCAGCCGCGGGACAGAAGAGACCCAGTACTTC
CASSRGTEETQYF
>NA|TRBJ2-5|NA|TRBV15
TGTGCCACCAGGGTCGGGGGGCGCAAGGAGACCCAGTACTTC
CATRVGGRKETQYF
>NA|TRBJ2-1|TRBD2|TRBV19
TGTGCCAGCCGACTAGCGGGGGGCCATGAGCAGTTCTTC
CASRLAGGHEQFF
>once|TRBJ2-7|TRBD1|TRBV4-1
TGCGCCAGCAGCCAAGAAGGGACAGGGGTCTACGAGCAGTACTTC
CASSQEGTGVYEQYF
>few|TRBJ2-3|NA|TRBV2
TGTGCCAGCAGTGACCCCTACAGGGCGCGGGATACGCAGTATTTT
CASSDPYRARDTQYF
>NA|TRBJ1-6|NA|TRBV30
TGTGCCTGGGCCCCGGGGTGGAATTCACCCCTCCACTTT
CAWAPGWNSPLHF
>NA|TRBJ1-4|NA|TRBV7-9
TGTGCCAGCAGCTTATCCAGGGTAGGGGAAAAACTGTTTTTT
CASSLSRVGEKLFF
>few|TRBJ2-3|TRBD1|TRBV7-2
TGTGCCAGCAGCCTCGACAGGGCATTTGATACGCAGTATTTT
CASSLDRAFDTQYF
>NA|TRBJ1-4|TRBD1|TRBV28
TGTGCCAGCAGCTTACTACAGGGGACTAATGAAAAACTGTTTTTT
CASSLLQGTNEKLFF
>once|TRBJ1-2|TRBD1|TRBV6-5
TGTGCCAGCAAAGGGACAGGTGGCGGCTACACCTTC
CASKGTGGGYTF
>NA|TRBJ1-5|NA|TRBV7-5
TGTGCCAGAAGCTTAGTAACAGTCCTTAGCAATCAGCCCCAGCATTTT
CARSLVTVLSNQPQHF
>many|TRBJ1-3|NA|TRBV15
TGTGCCACCAGCAGAGATAGGTCAGGCTTCTCTGGAAACACCATATATTTT
CATSRDRSGFSGNTIYF
>NA|TRBJ2-2|NA|TRBV5-8
TGTGCCAGCAGCTTGCTGAGACAGACGAACACCGGGGAGCTGTTTTTT
CASSLLRQTNTGELFF
>NA|TRBJ1-5|TRBD1|TRBV28
TGTGCCAGCAGCGTGGTCCAGGGGGGAATCTCGGGGAATCAGCCCCAGCATTTT
CASSVVQGGISGNQPQHF
>NA|TRBJ2-2|NA|TRBV7-3
TGTGCCAGCAGCTTAAGCCTCAGAGGCGGGGAGCTGTTTTTT
CASSLSLRGGELFF
>NA|TRBJ2-3|NA|TRBV2
TGTGCCAGTGGGCTTAGCACAGATACGCAGTATTTT
CASGLSTDTQYF
>NA|TRBJ2-1|NA|TRBV5-6
TGTGCCAGCAGCTTGGGAGCCGGGACTGCCTACAATGAGCAGTTCTTC
CASSLGAGTAYNEQFF
>NA|TRBJ2-1|NA|TRBV2
TGTGCCAGCAGCGTAAGGGGTAATGAGCAGTTCTTC
CASSVRGNEQFF
>NA|TRBJ1-2|TRBD1|TRBV7-9
TGTGCCAGCAGCTTCGGGACAGGGCTCGAGGGCACCTTC
CASSFGTGLEGTF
>NA|TRBJ2-5|TRBD1|TRBV5-1
TGCGCCAGCAGCGGAACAACAGGGGGTGTGGAGACCCAGTACTTC
CASSGTTGGVETQYF
>NA|TRBJ2-3|TRBD2|TRBV7-2
TGTGCCAGCAGCCAGACTAGCGGGGGAACGGTATGGTATTTT
CASSQTSGGTVWYF
>few|TRBJ1-4|NA|TRBV10-1
TGCGCCAGCAGTGAGTTGGGCAGGGGAATTGAAAAACTGTTTTTT
CASSELGRGIEKLFF
>few|TRBJ2-2|NA|TRBV5-5
TGTGCCAGCAGCTTGGGTACAGCAGCCGGGGAGCTGTTTTTT
CASSLGTAAGELFF
>NA|TRBJ2-5|TRBD1|TRBV7-3
TGTGCCAGCAGCTTAACGTCGGGACAGGGGGTTGAGACCCAGTACTTC
CASSLTSGQGVETQYF
>NA|TRBJ1-1|TRBD1|TRBV6-6
TGTGCCAGCAAGCGACAGGGGATATGGAACACTGAAGCTTTCTTT
CASKRQGIWNTEAFF
>NA|TRBJ2-3|NA|TRBV11-2
TGTGCCAGCAGTCCAATAGCGTCTAGCACAGATACGCAGTATTTT
CASSPIASSTDTQYF
>few|TRBJ1-3|TRBD1|TRBV27
TGTGCCAGCAGCCCCCGACAGGGCTCCAGGGTCGGCGGAAACACCATATATTTT
CASSPRQGSRVGGNTIYF
>NA|TRBJ1-3|NA|TRBV28
TGTGCCAGCAGCCTCAGGTTCCTCTCTGGAAACACCATATATTTT
CASSLRFLSGNTIYF
>NA|TRBJ1-6|NA|TRBV2
TGTGCCAGCAGTGGAGGGGGAAGGGCCTCACCCCTCCACTTT
CASSGGGRASPLHF
>NA|TRBJ1-4|NA|TRBV27
TGTGCCAGCAGTCCAAGGTCAGGGTTTAATGAAAAACTGTTTTTT
CASSPRSGFNEKLFF
>few|TRBJ2-5|TRBD1|TRBV19
TGTGCCAGTAGTATCAGGTCGGTTCAGGGGGCGAAAGAGACCCAGTACTTC
CASSIRSVQGAKETQYF
>NA|TRBJ2-5|NA|TRBV5-1
TGCGCCAGCAGCTTGGGGCATGATCAAGAGACCCAGTACTTC
CASSLGHDQETQYF
>NA|TRBJ1-1|NA|TRBV18
TGTGCCAGCTCACCCACAACGAACACTGAAGCTTTCTTT
CASSPTTNTEAFF
>NA|TRBJ1-2|NA|TRBV5-6
TGTGCCAGCAGCTTTGAAGAGGGTTTCTACACCTTC
CASSFEEGFYTF
>NA|TRBJ2-3|TRBD2|TRBV28
TGTGCCAGCAGGTCTAGCGGACTCCCGGATACGCAGTATTTT
CASRSSGLPDTQYF
>few|TRBJ2-2|NA|TRBV28
TGTGCCAGCAGTTTAACGGGGACCGGGGAGCTGTTTTTT
CASSLTGTGELFF
>NA|TRBJ1-2|NA|TRBV6-5
TGTGCCAGCAGTTACGACAGGAGCTACGATGGCTACACCTTC
CASSYDRSYDGYTF
>few|TRBJ1-2|NA|TRBV14
TGTGCCAGCAGCCAAGATAGGAGCTTCTATGGCTACACCTTC
CASSQDRSFYGYTF
>NA|TRBJ1-6|NA|TRBV28
TGTGCCAGCAGTACGTGGCGGGCCATTAATTCACCCCTCCACTTT
CASSTWRAINSPLHF
>NA|TRBJ1-4|TRBD1|TRBV7-9
TGTGCCAGCAGCTTCGGACAGGGAGAAAAACTGTTTTTT
CASSFGQGEKLFF